This T cell receptor beta chain was observed in a study of blood T cell repertoires in COVID-19. There are 15 residues in the CDR3. Germline trimming cut 0 bases from V and 4 bases from J; bases unmatched to any gene: 5. In germline, CDR1 is MNHEY, CDR2 SVGEGT. Generated by immunoSEQ multiplex PCR, the TCRdb table keeps only in-frame clones and is missing some. The sample contains about 56,000 clones, approximately 92% of which appear only once. The sequenced material came from peripheral blood. The source is a woman aged 60-75 years with COVID-19, enrolled during active disease. The chain joins TRBV6-2 or TRBV6-3 to TRBJ2-7, with 8 bases matching TRBD2. CDR3 protein: CASSYSATSAYEQYF. DNA of the CDR3: TGTGCCAGCAGTTACTCCGCGACTAGCGCATACGAGCAGTACTTC.